The sample holds many counts of the clone carrying this T cell receptor (beta chain). These data belong to a study of blood T cell repertoires in COVID-19. Study information: COVID-19 samples, acute and convalescent, were from the United States, Italy and Spain.

The CDR3 contains 18 residues. V shed 2 bases, J shed 2 bases, and the junction held 10 bases outside the gene matches. Germline values: CDR1 MNHEY, CDR2 SMNVEV (reference sequence). Method: immunoSEQ multiplex PCR; TCRdb's copy keeps in-frame clones and lacks some. Here the sample spans 270,000 or so clones, more than 65% being singletons. The TCR comes from a woman younger than 35 with acute or convalescent COVID-19. V and J are TRBV27 and TRBJ2-5, with 11 bases lining up with TRBD2. The specimen was peripheral blood. CDR3 region: CASSLRVAGGLTQETQYF. The DNA for the CDR3 is TGTGCCAGCAGTTTACGGGTAGCGGGAGGGCTCACACAAGAGACCCAGTACTTC.